A selection of T cell receptor beta chains follows, all from one sample in a study of blood T cell repertoires in COVID-19. The method was immunoSEQ multiplex PCR; TCRdb's version includes in-frame clones alone and lacks a portion of them. The sample has some 270,000 clones; around nine tenths are singletons. The sample comprised peripheral blood. The receptors here all came from a man aged 45-65 years with acute or convalescent COVID-19. The CDR3 runs from the conserved cysteine through the conserved F or W. D genes are given only for firm matches. Clone size, where shown, is once, few, many, or a class for clones that have expanded.

V gene	J gene	clone size	D gene	CDR3 DNA	CDR3 protein
TRBV9	TRBJ1-2	-	TRBD1	TGTGCCAGCAGCTCCCGGACAGGGGATGGCTATGGCTACACCTTC	CASSSRTGDGYGYTF
TRBV3-1/TRBV3-2	TRBJ2-1	-	TRBD2	TGTGCCAGCAGCCAAGATAGGGGCGGGGGATTTAAGGAGCAGTTCTTC	CASSQDRGGGFKEQFF
TRBV5-1	TRBJ1-6	-	TRBD1	TGCGCCAGCAGCTTAAACAGGGGTGACAATTCACCCCTCCACTTT	CASSLNRGDNSPLHF
TRBV9	TRBJ2-7	-	-	TGTGCCAGCAGCCGTAACCCCGGGGAGTCCTACGAGCAGTACTTC	CASSRNPGESYEQYF
TRBV18	TRBJ2-7	once	-	TGTGCCAGCTCACCGACGACAGACTACGAGCAGTACTTC	CASSPTTDYEQYF
TRBV7-9	TRBJ1-6	-	TRBD1	TGTGCCAGCAGCCACGGGACAGGGGGCACACCCCTCCACTTT	CASSHGTGGTPLHF
TRBV12-3/TRBV12-4	TRBJ2-3	-	-	TGTGCCAGTACCTGGGGGGGCACAGATACGCAGTATTTT	CASTWGGTDTQYF
TRBV5-1	TRBJ1-2	many	TRBD1	TGCGCCAGCAGCTCGGGGACAGCTTCCTATGGCTACACCTTC	CASSSGTASYGYTF
TRBV7-2	TRBJ2-2	many	-	TGTGCCAGCAGCTTAGCGCGCCGGGGCACCGGGGAGCTGTTTTTT	CASSLARRGTGELFF
TRBV27	TRBJ1-1	-	-	TGTGCCAGCAGTTTATCGGCGGGGGTGAACACTGAAGCTTTCTTT	CASSLSAGVNTEAFF
TRBV7-3	TRBJ2-6	-	-	TGTGCCAGCAGTTCGTCGTCTGGGGCCAACGTCCTGACTTTC	CASSSSSGANVLTF
TRBV19	TRBJ1-5	-	TRBD1	TGTGCCAGTAACCCGACAGGGGGCGCCGGTCAGCCCCAGCATTTT	CASNPTGGAGQPQHF
TRBV21-1	TRBJ1-6	-	-	TGTGCCAGCAGCCCCAGGCCCTATAATTCACCCCTCCACTTT	CASSPRPYNSPLHF
TRBV6-5	TRBJ1-3	-	-	TGTGCCAGCATCCCGACAGGAAACTCTGGAAACACCATATATTTT	CASIPTGNSGNTIYF
TRBV5-4	TRBJ2-7	-	-	TGTGCCAGCAGCTCCAGCTCCTACGAGCAGTACTTC	CASSSSSYEQYF
TRBV9	TRBJ2-7	-	-	TGTGCCAGCAGCGTGGAGGGATCCTACGAGCAGTACTTC	CASSVEGSYEQYF
TRBV11-2	TRBJ2-5	-	-	TGTGCCAGCAGCCTAGGGTCGGGAATTCGGGAGACCCAGTACTTC	CASSLGSGIRETQYF
TRBV13	TRBJ1-2	few	-	TGTGCCAGCAGCTTAGCCGGGGAGAACTATGGCTACACCTTC	CASSLAGENYGYTF
TRBV5-4	TRBJ2-5	-	-	TGTGCCAGCAGCTTGGCCTCGGCCCCCGGGGAGACCCAGTACTTC	CASSLASAPGETQYF
TRBV25-1	TRBJ1-1	-	-	TGTGCCAGCAGTGAATATTGGGGGGGAGCTTTCTTT	CASSEYWGGAFF
TRBV4-1	TRBJ1-1	once	-	TGCGCCAGCAGCCCGGGCAGGGTGGATACTGAAGCTTTCTTT	CASSPGRVDTEAFF
TRBV5-8	TRBJ2-7	-	TRBD2	TGTGCCAGCAGCTTAACAGGACTAGCGGGGGGGCTATACGAGCAGTACTTC	CASSLTGLAGGLYEQYF
TRBV11-2	TRBJ1-2	-	-	TGTGCCAGCAGCCCCCTGGGGGGAGAATATGGCTACACCTTC	CASSPLGGEYGYTF
TRBV18	TRBJ1-1	once	TRBD1	TGTGCCAGCTCACCCATAGACAGGGGGGTCCGCGCCACTGAAGCTTTCTTT	CASSPIDRGVRATEAFF
TRBV20-1	TRBJ1-5	-	-	TGCAGTGCTAGTGAACAGGGCGGTCAGCCCCAGCATTTT	CSASEQGGQPQHF
TRBV11-1	TRBJ2-7	-	TRBD1	TGTGCCAGCAGCTCCGGGACAGGGGCCTACGAGCAGTACTTC	CASSSGTGAYEQYF
TRBV30	TRBJ1-4	-	-	TGTGCCTGGAGTGTAGCGGCCGGGAATGAAAAACTGTTTTTT	CAWSVAAGNEKLFF
TRBV7-3	TRBJ2-3	-	TRBD1	TGTGCCAGCAGCCCCGGGACAGGCGCAAATACGCAGTATTTT	CASSPGTGANTQYF
TRBV4-1	TRBJ2-1	-	TRBD1	TGCGCCAGCAGCCAATCACCGGGACAGACAGTCAATGAGCAGTTCTTC	CASSQSPGQTVNEQFF
TRBV18	TRBJ2-7	-	-	TGTGCCAGCTCACCACCCAGGGTGACCTACGAGCAGTACTTC	CASSPPRVTYEQYF
TRBV29-1	TRBJ2-5	-	TRBD2	TGCAGCCTCATGGGGGGGAGCAAGGGGTACGAGACCCAGTACTTC	CSLMGGSKGYETQYF
TRBV19	TRBJ2-2	-	TRBD1	TGTGCCAGCTCCGGGACAGTGAACACCGGGGAGCTGTTTTTT	CASSGTVNTGELFF
TRBV12-3/TRBV12-4	TRBJ2-1	-	-	TGTGCCAGCAGCTTAGCACTCGACAATGAGCAGTTCTTC	CASSLALDNEQFF
TRBV29-1	TRBJ2-2	-	-	TGCAGCGGAGGAAAAGAACCCGGGGAGCTGTTTTTT	CSGGKEPGELFF
TRBV11-2	TRBJ1-1	-	-	TGTGCCAGCAGCCCCCGGCCTCGGGACACTGAAGCTTTCTTT	CASSPRPRDTEAFF
TRBV7-3	TRBJ1-1	-	-	TGTGCCAGCAGCCGAGGTGGGGGCCAAGCTTTCTTT	CASSRGGGQAFF
TRBV5-1	TRBJ1-3	-	TRBD1	TGCGCCAGCAGCCCGGGCTGGACAGGGTCTGGAAACACCATATATTTT	CASSPGWTGSGNTIYF
TRBV2	TRBJ2-7	-	-	TGTGCCAGCAAAGCCCGGGACGAGCAGTACTTC	CASKARDEQYF
TRBV5-1	TRBJ1-2	-	-	TGCGCCAGCAGCTTGGATAAGGTCAGGGATAATGGCTACACCTTC	CASSLDKVRDNGYTF
TRBV6-5	TRBJ1-1	-	TRBD1	TGTGCCAGCGAGGGGACCGGGACAGGGTTATCTGAAGCTTTCTTT	CASEGTGTGLSEAFF
TRBV12-5	TRBJ2-1	-	TRBD2	TGTGCTAGTGGTTTGGTACGTGGACTAGCGGGGGAAAATGAGCAGTTCTTC	CASGLVRGLAGENEQFF
TRBV15	TRBJ2-1	few	-	TGTGCCACCAGCAGCGGAGGGGGCCGTGAGCAGTTCTTC	CATSSGGGREQFF
TRBV27	TRBJ2-7	-	TRBD2	TGTGCCAGCAGGCCTGGGACTAGCGGGGTCTACGAGCAGTACTTC	CASRPGTSGVYEQYF
TRBV15	TRBJ1-2	-	-	TGTGCCACCAGCAGGGAACTCAGGGTTGAGGGCTACACCTTC	CATSRELRVEGYTF
TRBV6-5	TRBJ2-3	-	-	TGTGCCAGCAGGGGATGGGGGCCTAGCACAGATACGCAGTATTTT	CASRGWGPSTDTQYF
TRBV18	TRBJ2-7	once	-	TGTGCCAGCTCATCGTCCGGGACACTAGGCTACGAGCAGTACTTC	CASSSSGTLGYEQYF
TRBV5-1	TRBJ1-6	-	-	TGCGCCAGCAGCCCCAACAGGGTCAATAATTCACCCCTCCACTTT	CASSPNRVNNSPLHF
TRBV6-5	TRBJ2-5	-	TRBD2	TGTGCCAGCAGTTACCAGCTGCGGGGGGAGGAGACCCAGTACTTC	CASSYQLRGEETQYF
TRBV30	TRBJ1-3	-	-	TGTGCTCACGACGGGGTCGCCGGAAACACCATATATTTT	CAHDGVAGNTIYF